This TCR beta chain is drawn from a study of T cell responses to AZD1222 COVID-19 vaccine. Generated by immunoSEQ multiplex PCR, the TCRdb table keeps only in-frame clones and is missing some. Among about 110,000 clones listed, around 93% were seen once. Notes on this clone: Its target is not known.

CDR3 size: 15 residues. V was pared by 0 bases and J by 6 bases, with 15 bases between. Germline CDR1 SGHVS, CDR2 FNYEAQ. Study results and caveats: Researchers took repertoire samples only after the peak T cell response had come.

The J gene is TRBJ2-7, the V gene TRBV7-6; D is ambiguous. This clonotype originated in an adult who received the AZD1222 COVID-19 vaccine. The sequences come from peripheral blood, collected 28 days after the second AZD1222 dose. This CDR3 reads CASSLALSGKLEQYF. In nucleotides, the CDR3 is TGTGCCAGCAGCTTAGCGCTTAGTGGGAAACTCGAGCAGTACTTC. The entire variable domain, with the rest obtained from reference TRBV7-6 and TRBJ2-7, is as follows: GAGVSQSPRYKVTKRGQDVALRCDPISGHVSLYWYRQALGQGPEFLTYFNYEAQQDKSGLPNDRFSAERPEGSISTLTIQRTEQRDSAMYRCASSLALSGKLEQYFGPGTRLTVT.